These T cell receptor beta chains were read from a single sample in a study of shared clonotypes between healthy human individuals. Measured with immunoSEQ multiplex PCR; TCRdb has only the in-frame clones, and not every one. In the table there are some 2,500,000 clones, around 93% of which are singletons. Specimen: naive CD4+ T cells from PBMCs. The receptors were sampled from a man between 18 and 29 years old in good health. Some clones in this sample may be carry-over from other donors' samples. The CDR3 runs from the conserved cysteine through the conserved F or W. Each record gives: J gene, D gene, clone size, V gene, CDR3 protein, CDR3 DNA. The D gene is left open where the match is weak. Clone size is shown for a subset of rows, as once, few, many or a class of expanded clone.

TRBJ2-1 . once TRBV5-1 CASSLSPGVSLHDEQFF TGCGCCAGCAGCTTGTCTCCGGGAGTCTCCTTACACGATGAGCAGTTCTTC
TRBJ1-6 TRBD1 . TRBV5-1 CASSLGGQGYNSPLHF TGCGCCAGCAGCTTGGGAGGACAGGGATATAATTCACCCCTCCACTTT
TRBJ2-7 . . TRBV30 CAWSQDRYEQYF TGTGCCTGGAGTCAGGACCGCTACGAGCAGTACTTC
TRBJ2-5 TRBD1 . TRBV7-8 CASSTNTGVGETQYF TGTGCCAGCAGCACCAATACAGGGGTCGGGGAGACCCAGTACTTC
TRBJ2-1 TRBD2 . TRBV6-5 CASSSPGLAGGFQQFF TGTGCCAGCAGTTCCCCGGGACTAGCGGGAGGATTTCAGCAGTTCTTC
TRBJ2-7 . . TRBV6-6 CASSFEDVGSRYEQYF TGTGCCAGCAGTTTCGAAGACGTCGGGAGTAGATACGAGCAGTACTTC
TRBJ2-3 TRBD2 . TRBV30 CAWSGGGDTQYF TGTGCCTGGAGTGGGGGGGGAGATACGCAGTATTTT
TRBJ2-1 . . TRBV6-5 CASSLWGNEQFF TGTGCCAGCAGTCTTTGGGGGAATGAGCAGTTCTTC
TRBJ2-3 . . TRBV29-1 CSVDAGPRTDTQYF TGCAGCGTTGATGCGGGGCCGAGAACAGATACGCAGTATTTT
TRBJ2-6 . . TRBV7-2 CASSAGKAGDSGANVLTF TGTGCCAGCAGCGCTGGGAAGGCAGGGGACTCTGGGGCCAACGTCCTGACTTTC
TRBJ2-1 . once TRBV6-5 CASSSGAAGEWNEQFF TGTGCCAGCAGTTCCGGAGCAGCGGGTGAATGGAATGAGCAGTTCTTC
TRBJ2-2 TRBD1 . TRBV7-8 CASSLAKLTGGTGELFF TGTGCCAGCAGCTTAGCGAAACTGACAGGGGGCACCGGGGAGCTGTTTTTT
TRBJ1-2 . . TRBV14 CASSQGVNYGYTF TGTGCCAGCAGCCAAGGAGTTAACTATGGCTACACCTTC
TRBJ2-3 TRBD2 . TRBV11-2 CASRYGGGRASSDTQYF TGTGCCAGCAGATACGGCGGCGGGAGGGCCTCTTCAGATACGCAGTATTTT
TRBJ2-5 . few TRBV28 CASSPLGDQETQYF TGTGCCAGCAGTCCCCTTGGGGATCAAGAGACCCAGTACTTC
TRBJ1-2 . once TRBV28 CASNPRGLGYTF TGTGCCAGCAACCCCCGGGGGCTAGGCTACACCTTC
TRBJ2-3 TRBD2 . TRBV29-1 CSVEREGTDTQYF TGCAGCGTAGAGCGGGAGGGCACAGATACGCAGTATTTT
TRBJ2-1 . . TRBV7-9 CASSLLRPAQYNEQFF TGTGCCAGCAGCTTATTAAGACCCGCGCAATACAATGAGCAGTTCTTC
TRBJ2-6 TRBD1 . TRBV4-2 CASSQVRTGGSGANVLTF TGTGCCAGCAGCCAAGTAAGGACAGGGGGCTCTGGGGCCAACGTCCTGACTTTC
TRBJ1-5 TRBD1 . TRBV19 CASRMGQFEGQPQHF TGTGCCAGTAGGATGGGACAGTTCGAGGGCCAGCCCCAGCATTTT
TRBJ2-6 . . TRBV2 CASSGMSGANVLTF TGTGCCAGCAGTGGGATGTCTGGGGCCAACGTCCTGACTTTC
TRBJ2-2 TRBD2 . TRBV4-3 CASSRAGGPDTGELFF TGCGCCAGCAGCCGAGCGGGAGGGCCTGATACCGGGGAGCTGTTTTTT
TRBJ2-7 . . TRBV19 CASSIPGNSYEQYF TGTGCCAGTAGTATTCCTGGAAACTCCTACGAGCAGTACTTC
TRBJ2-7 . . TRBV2 CASRRDSYEQYF TGTGCCAGCAGGCGGGACAGCTACGAGCAGTACTTC
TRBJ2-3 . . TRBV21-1 CASDPGHFLTDTQYF TGTGCCAGCGATCCGGGACATTTCCTCACAGATACGCAGTATTTT
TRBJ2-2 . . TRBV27 CASTRWAVNTGELFF TGTGCCAGCACGCGGTGGGCAGTGAACACCGGGGAGCTGTTTTTT
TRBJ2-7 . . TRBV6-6 CASRPSAGPYEQYF TGTGCCAGCAGGCCCTCGGCAGGCCCTTACGAGCAGTACTTC
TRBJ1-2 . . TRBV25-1 CASSPRDNYGYTF TGTGCCAGCAGTCCCAGAGACAACTATGGCTACACCTTC